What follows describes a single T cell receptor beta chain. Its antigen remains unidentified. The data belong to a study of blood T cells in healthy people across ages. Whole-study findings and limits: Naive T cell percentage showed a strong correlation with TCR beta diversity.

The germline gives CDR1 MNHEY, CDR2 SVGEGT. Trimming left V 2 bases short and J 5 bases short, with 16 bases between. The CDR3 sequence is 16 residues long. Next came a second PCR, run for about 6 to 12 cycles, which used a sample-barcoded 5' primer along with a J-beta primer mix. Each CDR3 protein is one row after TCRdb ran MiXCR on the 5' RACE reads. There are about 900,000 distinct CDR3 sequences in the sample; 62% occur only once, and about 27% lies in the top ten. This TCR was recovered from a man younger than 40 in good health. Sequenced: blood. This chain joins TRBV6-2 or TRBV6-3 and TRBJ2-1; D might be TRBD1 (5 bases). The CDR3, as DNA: TGTGCCAGCAGTTACCGTCCTAGGGGCACCGACAATGAGCAGTTCTTC. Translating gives CASSYRPRGTDNEQFF.